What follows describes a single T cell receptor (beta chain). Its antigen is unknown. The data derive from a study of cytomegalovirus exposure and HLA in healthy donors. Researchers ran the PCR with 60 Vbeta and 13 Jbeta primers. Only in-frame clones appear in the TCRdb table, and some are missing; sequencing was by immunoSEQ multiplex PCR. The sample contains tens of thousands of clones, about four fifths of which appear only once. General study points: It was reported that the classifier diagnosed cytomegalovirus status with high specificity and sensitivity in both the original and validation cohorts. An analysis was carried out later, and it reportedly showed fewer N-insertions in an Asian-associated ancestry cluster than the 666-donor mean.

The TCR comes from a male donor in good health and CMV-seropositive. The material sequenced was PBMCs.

The CDR3 loop reads CASSLRQGGHEQYF. Here the CDR3 DNA reads TGTGCCAGCAGCCTAAGACAGGGTGGTCACGAGCAGTACTTC. The chain links TRBV5-5 to TRBJ2-7; 7 bases are a match to TRBD1. The ends lost 4 bases at V and 5 bases at J; junction bases unmatched: 9. Germline V CDR1 and CDR2: SGHKS, YYEKEE (reference sequence). The CDR3 contains 14 residues.